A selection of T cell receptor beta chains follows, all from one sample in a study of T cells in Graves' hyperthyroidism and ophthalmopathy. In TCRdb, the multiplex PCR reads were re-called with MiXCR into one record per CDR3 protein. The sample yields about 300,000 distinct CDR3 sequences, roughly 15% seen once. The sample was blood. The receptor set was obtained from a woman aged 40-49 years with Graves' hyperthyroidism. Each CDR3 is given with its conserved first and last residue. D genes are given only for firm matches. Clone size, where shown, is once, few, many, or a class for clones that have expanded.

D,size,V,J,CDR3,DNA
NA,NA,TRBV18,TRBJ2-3,CASSPPRGRSADTQYF,TGTGCCAGCTCACCACCCAGAGGGAGAAGCGCAGATACGCAGTATTTT
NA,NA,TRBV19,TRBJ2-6,CASSMIYRSSGANVLTF,TGTGCCAGTAGTATGATCTACAGATCCTCTGGGGCCAACGTCCTGACTTTC
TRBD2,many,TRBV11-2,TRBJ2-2,CASSLGLADFTGELFF,TGTGCCAGCAGCCTTGGACTAGCGGATTTCACCGGGGAGCTGTTTTTT
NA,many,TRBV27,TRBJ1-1,CASSQTENTEAFF,TGTGCCAGCAGCCAGACAGAGAACACTGAAGCTTTCTTT
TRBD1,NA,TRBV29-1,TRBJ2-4,CSVRDRGVVAKNIQYF,TGCAGCGTCCGGGACAGGGGGGTGGTGGCCAAAAACATTCAGTACTTC
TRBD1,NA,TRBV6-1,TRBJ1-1,CASTPTTGGKAEAFF,TGTGCCAGCACCCCCACGACAGGGGGCAAAGCTGAAGCTTTCTTT
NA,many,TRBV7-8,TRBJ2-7,CASSLGFLEQYF,TGTGCCAGCAGCTTGGGATTCCTCGAGCAGTACTTC
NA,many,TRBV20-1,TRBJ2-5,CSARDGRGGETQYF,TGCAGTGCTAGAGATGGGCGGGGAGGAGAGACCCAGTACTTC
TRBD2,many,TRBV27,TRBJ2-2,CASSFGGRAPGELFF,TGTGCCAGCAGTTTTGGTGGGAGGGCCCCCGGGGAGCTGTTTTTT
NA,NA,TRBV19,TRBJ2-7,CASSIAGSFYEQYF,TGTGCCAGTAGTATAGCCGGATCCTTCTACGAGCAGTACTTC
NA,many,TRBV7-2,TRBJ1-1,CASSSEAFF,TGTGCCAGCAGCTCTGAAGCTTTCTTT
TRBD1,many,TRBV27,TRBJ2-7,CASSSPTGAYEQYF,TGTGCCAGCAGTTCACCGACAGGGGCCTACGAGCAGTACTTC
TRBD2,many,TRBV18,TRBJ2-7,CASQQTSGRYEQYF,TGTGCCAGCCAACAGACTAGCGGTCGCTACGAGCAGTACTTC
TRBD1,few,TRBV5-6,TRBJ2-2,CASSGLRQGHGELFF,TGTGCCAGCAGCGGACTCCGACAGGGTCACGGGGAGCTGTTTTTT
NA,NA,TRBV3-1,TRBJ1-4,CASHGQISATNEKLFF,TGTGCCAGCCATGGACAAATCTCTGCAACTAATGAAAAACTGTTTTTT
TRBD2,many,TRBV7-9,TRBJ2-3,CASSTSGRSDTQYF,TGTGCCAGCAGTACTAGCGGGAGGAGCGATACGCAGTATTTT
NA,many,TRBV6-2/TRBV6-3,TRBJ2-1,CASSYWGKQFF,TGTGCCAGCAGTTATTGGGGAAAGCAGTTCTTC
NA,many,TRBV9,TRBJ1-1,CASAKEGSNTEAFF,TGTGCCAGCGCTAAGGAAGGTTCGAACACTGAAGCTTTCTTT
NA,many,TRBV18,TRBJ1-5,CASSKQGEDQPQHF,TGTGCCAGCTCAAAACAGGGTGAAGATCAGCCCCAGCATTTT
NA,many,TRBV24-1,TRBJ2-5,CATSDLSRGTQYF,TGTGCCACCAGTGATTTGAGCAGGGGGACCCAGTACTTC
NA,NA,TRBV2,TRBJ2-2,CASTSYTGELFF,TGTGCCAGCACGTCGTACACCGGGGAGCTGTTTTTT
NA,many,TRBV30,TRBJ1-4,CAWSRTDEKLFF,TGTGCCTGGAGTCGGACGGATGAAAAACTGTTTTTT
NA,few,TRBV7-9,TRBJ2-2,CASSLLEVWVLNTGELFF,TGTGCCAGCAGCCTATTGGAGGTTTGGGTGTTGAACACCGGGGAGCTGTTTTTT
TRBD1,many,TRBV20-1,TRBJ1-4,CSATDRGVNEKLFF,TGCAGTGCTACGGACAGGGGGGTAAATGAAAAACTGTTTTTT
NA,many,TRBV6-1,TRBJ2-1,CASSRRDASSYNEQFF,TGTGCCAGCAGCCGCCGGGACGCAAGCTCCTACAATGAGCAGTTCTTC
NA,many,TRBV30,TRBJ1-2,CAWSLGTPNGYTF,TGTGCCTGGAGTCTCGGGACACCAAATGGCTACACCTTC
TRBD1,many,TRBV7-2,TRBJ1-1,CASSFGTANTEAFF,TGTGCCAGCAGCTTCGGGACAGCGAACACTGAAGCTTTCTTT
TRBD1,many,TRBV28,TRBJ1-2,CASSLFRQGDGYTF,TGTGCCAGCAGTTTATTCCGGCAGGGGGATGGCTACACCTTC
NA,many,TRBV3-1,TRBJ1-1,CASSQGAGAFF,TGTGCCAGCAGCCAAGGGGCCGGAGCTTTCTTT
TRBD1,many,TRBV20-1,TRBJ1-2,CSARQQGADGYTF,TGCAGTGCTAGACAACAGGGGGCCGATGGCTACACCTTC
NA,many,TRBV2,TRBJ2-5,CASSTPIQETQYF,TGTGCCTCCTCCACCCCCATCCAAGAGACCCAGTACTTC
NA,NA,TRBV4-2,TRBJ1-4,CASSQDGREKLFF,TGTGCCAGCAGCCAAGATGGACGGGAAAAACTGTTTTTT
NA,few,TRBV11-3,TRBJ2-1,CASSLIGSGSNEQFF,TGTGCCAGCAGCTTGATTGGTAGCGGTAGCAATGAGCAGTTCTTC
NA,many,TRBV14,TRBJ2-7,CASSQDMVTYEQYF,TGTGCCAGCAGCCAAGATATGGTTACCTACGAGCAGTACTTC
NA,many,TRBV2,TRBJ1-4,CASRDGHEKLFF,TGTGCCAGCAGGGATGGGCATGAAAAACTGTTTTTT
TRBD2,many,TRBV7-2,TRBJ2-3,CASSSVAGGWDTQYF,TGTGCCAGCAGCTCCGTAGCGGGAGGGTGGGATACGCAGTATTTT
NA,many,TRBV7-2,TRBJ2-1,CASSWTDNEQFF,TGTGCCAGCAGCTGGACAGACAATGAGCAGTTCTTC
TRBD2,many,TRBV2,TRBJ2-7,CASSPNQGGGGEQYF,TGTGCCAGCAGTCCAAACCAAGGCGGCGGGGGGGAGCAGTACTTC
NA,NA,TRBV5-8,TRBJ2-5,CASSESGLKTQYF,TGTGCCAGCAGCGAATCGGGGCTCAAGACCCAGTACTTC
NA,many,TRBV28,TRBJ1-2,CASSFQYYRDNNYGYTF,TGTGCCAGCAGTTTCCAATACTACCGGGACAATAACTATGGCTACACCTTC
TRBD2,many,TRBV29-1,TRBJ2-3,CSVAAGGQEDTQYF,TGCAGCGTTGCAGCGGGAGGGCAAGAGGATACGCAGTATTTT
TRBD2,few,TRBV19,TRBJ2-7,CASSTKRDYQYEQYF,TGTGCCAGTAGTACTAAGAGGGACTACCAATACGAGCAGTACTTC
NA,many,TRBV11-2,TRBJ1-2,CASSPTGSVGYTF,TGTGCCAGCAGCCCCACAGGTTCGGTTGGCTACACCTTC
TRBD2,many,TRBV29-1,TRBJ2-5,CSVEGLAEETQYF,TGCAGCGTAGAGGGACTAGCGGAAGAGACCCAGTACTTC
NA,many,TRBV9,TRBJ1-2,CASSVEAGRRINYGYTF,TGTGCCAGCAGCGTAGAGGCGGGACGTAGGATTAACTATGGCTACACCTTC
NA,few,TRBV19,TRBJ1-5,CASSIDPQGRQPQHF,TGTGCCAGTAGTATAGATCCCCAGGGAAGGCAGCCCCAGCATTTT
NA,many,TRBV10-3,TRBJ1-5,CAIGEESNQPQHF,TGTGCCATCGGAGAGGAGTCAAATCAGCCCCAGCATTTT
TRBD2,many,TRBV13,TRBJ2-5,CASSSTAGLALPGETQYF,TGTGCCAGCAGCTCAACCGCGGGACTAGCGTTGCCCGGGGAGACCCAGTACTTC
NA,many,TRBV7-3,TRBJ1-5,CASSLTNSDSNQPQHF,TGTGCCAGCAGCTTAACGAACTCTGATAGCAATCAGCCCCAGCATTTT
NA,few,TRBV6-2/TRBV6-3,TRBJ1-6,CASSYSRGSLHF,TGTGCCAGCAGTTACTCGAGGGGTTCCCTCCACTTT
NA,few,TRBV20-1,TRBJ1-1,CSAKDVGNTEAFF,TGCAGTGCTAAAGACGTGGGGAACACTGAAGCTTTCTTT
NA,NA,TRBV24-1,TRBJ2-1,CATSDPVVRGAGEQFF,TGTGCCACCAGTGATCCAGTAGTGAGGGGGGCGGGGGAGCAGTTCTTC
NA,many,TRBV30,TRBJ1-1,CAWTWDNTEAFF,TGTGCCTGGACCTGGGACAACACTGAAGCTTTCTTT
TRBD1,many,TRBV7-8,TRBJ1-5,CASSKDRLGSQPQHF,TGTGCCAGCAGCAAGGACAGGTTGGGGAGCCAGCCCCAGCATTTT
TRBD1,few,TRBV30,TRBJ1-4,CAWDRGRHEKLFF,TGTGCCTGGGACAGGGGGCGGCATGAAAAACTGTTTTTT
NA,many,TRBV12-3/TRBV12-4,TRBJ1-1,CASSFWGEAFF,TGTGCCAGCAGTTTCTGGGGCGAAGCTTTCTTT
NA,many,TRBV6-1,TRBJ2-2,CASSTPGRVITGELFF,TGTGCCAGCAGTACCCCCGGCAGGGTCATCACCGGGGAGCTGTTTTTT
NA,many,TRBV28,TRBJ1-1,CASSHRGGNTEAFF,TGTGCCAGCAGTCACAGAGGGGGGAACACTGAAGCTTTCTTT
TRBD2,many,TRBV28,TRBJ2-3,CAIQPQLAGGPDTQYF,TGTGCCATCCAGCCGCAACTAGCGGGAGGGCCGGATACGCAGTATTTT